This paragraph covers one TCR beta chain sequence. A single record per CDR3 protein comes from TCRdb applying MiXCR to the 5' RACE reads. The table has 400,000 to 500,000 distinct CDR3 sequences, roughly 18% seen once. These data belong to a study of identical twins. The CDR3 runs 11 residues. Per germline, CDR1 SGHVS and CDR2 FQNEAQ. V was cut by 1 base and J by 5 bases, with 3 bases left in between. Sequencing used naive T cells sorted from blood. The sequence derives from a man aged 45-60 years in good health. The chain is built from TRBV7-8 and TRBJ2-7; D not resolved. For the CDR3, the DNA is TGTGCCAGCAGCTTAGTGAACGAGCAGTACTTC. Amino acid sequence: CASSLVNEQYF.